Below are 18 T cell receptor beta chains sequenced from a single sample in a study of CD8 T cells in Susac syndrome. RNA totalling about 0.45 to 1 ug underwent reverse transcription with random hexamers. TCRdb passed the immunoSEQ multiplex PCR reads through MiXCR, listing each CDR3 protein once. The sample yields roughly 100,000 distinct CDR3 sequences, 95% to 97% seen once. Sequenced input: CD8+ T cells from PBMCs. Receptors originate from a human donor with Susac syndrome.

This chain connects TRBV18 to TRBJ1-2; 7 positions match TRBD1. Germline values: CDR1 KGHSH, CDR2 LQKENI. The CDR3 has 13 amino acids. The J segment lost 4 bases and the V segment lost 6 bases, leaving 5 bases of the junction unmatched. CDR3 sequence (DNA): TGTGCCAGCTCCCAAACAGGGGCCTATGGCTACACCTTC. Translating it yields CASSQTGAYGYTF. Combining the CDR3 with reference TRBV18 and TRBJ1-2 gives the whole variable domain NAGVMQNPRHLVRRRGQEARLRCSPMKGHSHVYWYRQLPEEGLKFMVYLQKENIIDESGMPKERFSAEFPKEGPSILRIQQVVRGDSAAYFCASSQTGAYGYTFGSGTRLTVV.

The rearrangement uses TRBV28 and TRBJ2-3, with 10 bases fitting TRBD2. Germline trimming cut 5 bases from V and 0 bases from J; bases unmatched to any gene: 5. Germline values: CDR1 MDHEN, CDR2 SYDVKM. The CDR3 contains 16 residues. The CDR3 region is CASSPVLAGSTDTQYF. As DNA, the CDR3 is TGTGCCAGCAGTCCGGTACTAGCGGGGAGCACAGATACGCAGTATTTT. Complete variable domain (other parts from reference TRBV28 and TRBJ2-3): DVKVTQSSRYLVKRTGEKVFLECVQDMDHENMFWYRQDPGLGLRLIYFSYDVKMKEKGDIPEGYSVSREKKERFSLILESASTNQTSMYLCASSPVLAGSTDTQYFGPGTRLTVL.

V and J are TRBV30 and TRBJ1-2; D may be TRBD1 (6 bases). CDR3 size: 17 residues. Trimming cost V 0 bases and J 1 base, with 18 bases left between them. Germline V gene sequence: CDR1 GTSNPN, CDR2 SVGIG (reference sequence). CDR3 coding DNA: TGTGCCTGGAGTGTGGTGGGGGGGGACAACTTTAACTATGGCTACACCTTC. It translates to CAWSVVGGDNFNYGYTF.

The chain carries TRBV30 and TRBJ2-1; D possibly corresponds to TRBD2 (5 bases). The CDR3 sequence is 15 residues long. Germline V gives CDR1 GTSNPN, CDR2 SVGIG (reference sequence). V lost 5 bases and J lost 9, with 23 bases in between. CDR3 sequence: CAWGVGWSASGEQFF. Written as DNA, the CDR3 is TGTGCCTGGGGAGTTGGGTGGTCAGCCAGCGGTGAGCAGTTCTTC.

The chain employs TRBV14 and TRBJ2-5; 8 positions match TRBD1. The V gene's germline CDR1 is SGHDN and CDR2 FVKESK. The CDR3 length is 18 residues. V shed 0 bases, J shed 2 bases, and the junction held 11 bases outside the gene matches. The DNA of the CDR3 is TGTGCCAGCAGCCAAGAACCCTGGACAGGGAGTGGGCAAGAGACCCAGTACTTC. This codes for CASSQEPWTGSGQETQYF.

The rearrangement uses TRBV6-1 and TRBJ1-2, with TRBD1 identical over 9 bases. The germline CDR1 and CDR2 sequences are MNHNS and SASEGT. V lost 2 bases to trimming and J lost 5 bases; unmatched junction nucleotides: 3. CDR3 size: 14 residues. The DNA for the CDR3 is TGTGCCAGCAGTGAAACGACAGGGGGTTATGGCTACACCTTC. Translation: CASSETTGGYGYTF.

This CDR3 is CASSITGYTEAFF. As DNA, the CDR3 is TGTGCCAGCAGTATAACAGGGTACACTGAAGCTTTCTTT. The chain joins TRBV3-1 to TRBJ1-1; D possibly corresponds to TRBD1 (6 bases). Germline lookup yields CDR1 LGHDT and CDR2 YNNKEL (reference sequence). This CDR3 has 13 residues. With 6 bases removed from V and 3 bases from J, the gap between germline ends came to 11 bases.

The chain carries TRBV20-1 and TRBJ2-5; D call uncertain. Trimming left V 0 bases short and J 0 bases short, with 11 bases between. This CDR3 has 15 amino acids. The germline V gene has CDR1 DFQATT and CDR2 SNEGSKA (reference sequence). Here the CDR3 reads CSAREDQPNQETQYF. CDR3 nucleotide sequence: TGCAGTGCTAGAGAAGACCAACCGAACCAAGAGACCCAGTACTTC.

The chain couples TRBV29-1 to TRBJ1-1; 10 bases map to TRBD1. The length of the CDR3 is 13 residues. V was clipped by 7 bases and J by 4 bases; unmatched bases: 6. In germline, CDR1 is SQVTM, CDR2 ANQGSEA. The CDR3 protein is CSARTGGVTEAFF. The CDR3 coding sequence is TGCAGCGCCCGGACAGGGGGGGTCACTGAAGCTTTCTTT.

V gene TRBV15 combines with J gene TRBJ1-2; D might be TRBD1 (5 bases). CDR1 is LNHNV and CDR2 is YYDKDF in the germline V gene (reference sequence). V lost 0 bases to trimming and J lost 8 bases, with 10 bases between them. The CDR3 covers 13 residues. CDR3 sequence (DNA): TGTGCCACCAGCAGAGAACCAGGGAGCGGCTACACCTTC. This codes for CATSREPGSGYTF.

The chain is built from TRBV6-2 or TRBV6-3 and TRBJ2-1, with TRBD2 matching 7 bases. The CDR3 loop spans 12 amino acids. Germline V gives CDR1 MNHEY, CDR2 SVGEGT. V lost 7 bases, J lost 9 bases, and 6 bases stayed unmatched. CDR3 nucleotide sequence: TGTGCCAGCACCTTGGGGGGGGGTGAGCAGTTCTTC. It codes for CASTLGGGEQFF.

This clonotype was found once. The genes are TRBV18 and TRBJ1-6, with D tentatively TRBD1 (5 bases). Trimming cost V 3 bases and J 8 bases, with 17 bases left between them. The CDR3 spans 16 residues. The germline V gene has CDR1 KGHSH and CDR2 LQKENI. CDR3: CASSPHAGHKDSPLHF. CDR3 in DNA: TGTGCCAGCTCACCCCACGCAGGGCACAAGGATTCACCCCTCCACTTT.

The rearrangement links TRBV20-1 to TRBJ2-7, with 7 bases lining up with TRBD1. The junction had 15 bases not matched to a gene; V was cut back by 6 bases and J by 4 bases. CDR1 is DFQATT and CDR2 is SNEGSKA in the germline V gene (reference sequence). CDR3 size: 15 residues. The CDR3: CSALGRGTVLYEQYF. DNA of the CDR3: TGCAGTGCCCTCGGGCGTGGGACAGTACTGTACGAGCAGTACTTC.

This chain uses TRBV20-1 with TRBJ1-2, with D maybe TRBD1 (5 bases). V was trimmed by 1 base and J by 10 bases, leaving 10 bases between them. CDR3 length equals 11 residues. Germline CDR1 reads DFQATT; CDR2 reads SNEGSKA (reference sequence). In nucleotides, the CDR3 is TGCAGTGCTAGAGGTCAGGGAGTCTACACCTTC. Translated: CSARGQGVYTF.

The J gene is TRBJ1-1, the V gene TRBV6-6; perhaps TRBD1 as D (5 bases). V was shortened by 0 bases and J by 5 bases, with 10 bases between the two germline ends. The CDR3 covers 14 residues. The germline V gene encodes CDR1 MNHNY and CDR2 SVGAGI (reference sequence). The CDR3 here is CASSYSGGRTEAFF. CDR3 DNA: TGTGCCAGCAGTTACTCGGGGGGGAGGACTGAAGCTTTCTTT.

This chain links TRBV20-1 with TRBJ1-5; D is uncertain. Germline CDR1 reads DFQATT; CDR2 reads SNEGSKA (reference sequence). The CDR3 sequence is 12 residues long. The CDR3 DNA reads TGCAGCGTAGGGCGCGGCAATCAGCCCCAGCATTTT. This translates into CSVGRGNQPQHF.

This chain uses TRBV12-3 or TRBV12-4 with TRBJ2-1; D could derive from TRBD1 or TRBD2 (5 bases each). Trimming removed 4 bases at V and 4 bases at J, with 14 bases between. CDR3 length equals 15 residues. This CDR3 is CASSYGAVGYNEQFF. The DNA for the CDR3 is TGTGCCAGCAGTTACGGGGCGGTAGGGTACAATGAGCAGTTCTTC.

The chain combines TRBV6-1 with TRBJ1-6; possible D gene TRBD1, 5 bases. Trimming took 7 bases from V and 5 from J, leaving 12 bases between them. In germline, CDR1 is MNHNS, CDR2 SASEGT. The length of the CDR3 is 14 residues. Written as DNA, the CDR3 is TGTGCCAGCACCCAGGGAATGAATAATTCACCCCTCCACTTT. It is translated as CASTQGMNNSPLHF.